The rows below give T cell receptor beta chains drawn from one sample of a study of blood T cell repertoires in COVID-19. TCRdb's table, derived via immunoSEQ multiplex PCR, lists solely in-frame clones and lacks some. The profile shows about 260,000 clones, about nine tenths of them singletons. Source material: peripheral blood. The receptor source for this set is a woman in her forties who had recovered from COVID-19. CDR3s include the opening cysteine and the closing phenylalanine or tryptophan. The D gene is left open where the match is weak. Rows may omit the clone size; those that give it use once, few, many or a size class.

j_gene: TRBJ2-1
abundance: -
v_gene: TRBV7-2
d_gene: -
CDR3aa: CASSFDSNNEQFF
CDR3nt: TGTGCCAGCAGCTTTGACAGCAACAATGAGCAGTTCTTC

j_gene: TRBJ1-4
abundance: -
v_gene: TRBV5-3
d_gene: -
CDR3aa: CARSLAPGGLKKLFF
CDR3nt: TGTGCCAGAAGCTTGGCCCCGGGGGGTTTGAAAAAACTGTTTTTT

j_gene: TRBJ1-5
abundance: -
v_gene: TRBV30
d_gene: TRBD1
CDR3aa: CAWSAFLGQGYQPQHF
CDR3nt: TGTGCCTGGAGTGCATTTCTCGGACAGGGATATCAGCCCCAGCATTTT

j_gene: TRBJ2-2
abundance: -
v_gene: TRBV2
d_gene: TRBD2
CDR3aa: CASSGSGGAGTGELFF
CDR3nt: TGTGCCAGCAGTGGCTCCGGGGGGGCTGGCACCGGGGAGCTGTTTTTT

j_gene: TRBJ1-2
abundance: -
v_gene: TRBV5-1
d_gene: TRBD1
CDR3aa: CASSLYWPGQGSSSNYGYTF
CDR3nt: TGCGCCAGCAGCTTATACTGGCCGGGACAGGGCTCTTCATCAAACTATGGCTACACCTTC

j_gene: TRBJ2-3
abundance: -
v_gene: TRBV20-1
d_gene: -
CDR3aa: CSAPRADTQYF
CDR3nt: TGCAGTGCCCCACGGGCAGATACGCAGTATTTT

j_gene: TRBJ1-1
abundance: -
v_gene: TRBV10-3
d_gene: -
CDR3aa: CAISEGFGAFF
CDR3nt: TGTGCCATCAGTGAGGGTTTCGGAGCTTTCTTT

j_gene: TRBJ2-5
abundance: few
v_gene: TRBV21-1
d_gene: -
CDR3aa: CASSKRDPLLATEGETQYF
CDR3nt: TGTGCCAGCAGCAAAAGGGATCCTTTACTAGCAACGGAGGGGGAGACCCAGTACTTC

j_gene: TRBJ2-3
abundance: -
v_gene: TRBV10-3
d_gene: TRBD2
CDR3aa: CAISESQTSGGPPDTQYF
CDR3nt: TGTGCCATCAGTGAGTCGCAGACTAGCGGGGGACCCCCAGATACGCAGTATTTT

j_gene: TRBJ1-5
abundance: -
v_gene: TRBV7-2
d_gene: -
CDR3aa: CASSFGRSSNQPQHF
CDR3nt: TGTGCCAGCAGCTTCGGTAGATCCAGCAATCAGCCCCAGCATTTT

j_gene: TRBJ1-2
abundance: once
v_gene: TRBV5-6
d_gene: -
CDR3aa: CASSLGGPSYTF
CDR3nt: TGTGCCAGCAGCTTGGGAGGGCCCAGCTACACCTTC

j_gene: TRBJ1-2
abundance: -
v_gene: TRBV5-1
d_gene: -
CDR3aa: CASSLGGRVYGYTF
CDR3nt: TGCGCCAGCAGCTTGGGGGGCAGGGTCTATGGCTACACCTTC

j_gene: TRBJ1-1
abundance: -
v_gene: TRBV4-1
d_gene: -
CDR3aa: CASSHLGGHHTEAFF
CDR3nt: TGCGCCAGCAGCCACCTGGGGGGGCATCACACTGAAGCTTTCTTT

j_gene: TRBJ1-2
abundance: -
v_gene: TRBV5-4
d_gene: TRBD1
CDR3aa: CASSEGQGWYGYTF
CDR3nt: TGTGCCAGCAGCGAGGGACAGGGGTGGTATGGCTACACCTTC

j_gene: TRBJ2-1
abundance: -
v_gene: TRBV6-5
d_gene: -
CDR3aa: CASRGDTYNEQFF
CDR3nt: TGTGCCAGCAGGGGGGACACCTACAATGAGCAGTTCTTC

j_gene: TRBJ1-4
abundance: -
v_gene: TRBV5-4
d_gene: -
CDR3aa: CASSSDSIFGGKLFF
CDR3nt: TGTGCCAGCAGCTCGGACTCCATTTTTGGCGGAAAACTGTTTTTT

j_gene: TRBJ2-5
abundance: -
v_gene: TRBV10-1
d_gene: TRBD1
CDR3aa: CASSDPGQGQETQYF
CDR3nt: TGCGCCAGCAGTGACCCGGGACAGGGGCAAGAGACCCAGTACTTC

j_gene: TRBJ2-1
abundance: -
v_gene: TRBV27
d_gene: TRBD2
CDR3aa: CASSPIAGSYNEQFF
CDR3nt: TGTGCCAGCAGTCCTATAGCGGGGTCCTACAATGAGCAGTTCTTC

j_gene: TRBJ2-3
abundance: once
v_gene: TRBV4-3
d_gene: TRBD1
CDR3aa: CASSSTGVADTQYF
CDR3nt: TGCGCCAGCAGCTCTACAGGGGTGGCAGATACGCAGTATTTT

j_gene: TRBJ1-2
abundance: few
v_gene: TRBV6-6
d_gene: -
CDR3aa: CASRRGQGYTF
CDR3nt: TGTGCCTCCCGGCGGGGGCAGGGCTACACCTTC

j_gene: TRBJ2-5
abundance: -
v_gene: TRBV5-1
d_gene: TRBD1
CDR3aa: CASSPSGTGVQETQYF
CDR3nt: TGCGCCAGCAGCCCATCCGGGACAGGCGTTCAAGAGACCCAGTACTTC

j_gene: TRBJ1-2
abundance: -
v_gene: TRBV20-1
d_gene: -
CDR3aa: CSASQISATGGYTF
CDR3nt: TGCAGTGCTAGTCAAATCTCAGCGACTGGGGGCTACACCTTC

j_gene: TRBJ1-2
abundance: few
v_gene: TRBV30
d_gene: -
CDR3aa: CASQLGYYGYTF
CDR3nt: TGTGCCTCGCAACTAGGTTACTATGGCTACACCTTC

j_gene: TRBJ1-3
abundance: -
v_gene: TRBV5-1
d_gene: -
CDR3aa: CASSLGAGSGNTIYF
CDR3nt: TGCGCCAGCAGCTTGGGAGCAGGCTCTGGAAACACCATATATTTT

j_gene: TRBJ2-4
abundance: -
v_gene: TRBV19
d_gene: TRBD1
CDR3aa: CASRRDSRNIQYF
CDR3nt: TGTGCCAGTAGGAGGGACAGTCGAAACATTCAGTACTTC

j_gene: TRBJ1-3
abundance: -
v_gene: TRBV19
d_gene: -
CDR3aa: CASTRDTRLGNTIYF
CDR3nt: TGTGCCAGTACCCGGGACACTCGGCTAGGGAACACCATATATTTT

j_gene: TRBJ2-2
abundance: -
v_gene: TRBV7-3
d_gene: TRBD1
CDR3aa: CASSFGQGANTGELFF
CDR3nt: TGTGCCAGCAGCTTCGGACAGGGCGCGAACACCGGGGAGCTGTTTTTT

j_gene: TRBJ2-2
abundance: -
v_gene: TRBV7-8
d_gene: TRBD1
CDR3aa: CASSLGGQEGDTGELFF
CDR3nt: TGTGCCAGCAGCTTAGGGGGACAGGAGGGGGACACCGGGGAGCTGTTTTTT

j_gene: TRBJ1-2
abundance: -
v_gene: TRBV30
d_gene: -
CDR3aa: CAWSRTIYGYTF
CDR3nt: TGTGCCTGGAGTCGGACTATTTATGGCTACACCTTC

j_gene: TRBJ1-1
abundance: -
v_gene: TRBV18
d_gene: TRBD1
CDR3aa: CASSPRQGQTEAFF
CDR3nt: TGTGCCAGCTCACCCCGACAGGGTCAAACTGAAGCTTTCTTT

j_gene: TRBJ2-6
abundance: -
v_gene: TRBV11-3
d_gene: -
CDR3aa: CASSLEQDGANVLTF
CDR3nt: TGTGCCAGCAGCTTAGAACAGGACGGGGCCAACGTCCTGACTTTC

j_gene: TRBJ2-2
abundance: many
v_gene: TRBV24-1
d_gene: -
CDR3aa: CATSDGLNTGELFF
CDR3nt: TGTGCCACCAGTGATGGGCTCAACACCGGGGAGCTGTTTTTT

j_gene: TRBJ1-1
abundance: -
v_gene: TRBV5-1
d_gene: TRBD1
CDR3aa: CASSSSTGVGNTEAFF
CDR3nt: TGCGCCAGCAGCTCGAGTACAGGGGTGGGGAACACTGAAGCTTTCTTT

j_gene: TRBJ1-5
abundance: -
v_gene: TRBV7-2
d_gene: -
CDR3aa: CASSSPRQPQHF
CDR3nt: TGTGCCAGCAGCTCCCCCAGGCAGCCCCAGCATTTT

j_gene: TRBJ2-5
abundance: -
v_gene: TRBV2
d_gene: -
CDR3aa: CASRAQVYQETQYF
CDR3nt: TGTGCCAGCAGAGCCCAGGTATACCAAGAGACCCAGTACTTC

j_gene: TRBJ2-7
abundance: -
v_gene: TRBV3-1/TRBV3-2
d_gene: TRBD2
CDR3aa: CASSQGGLAGSYEQYF
CDR3nt: TGTGCCAGCAGCCAGGGTGGACTAGCGGGGTCCTACGAGCAGTACTTC

j_gene: TRBJ1-2
abundance: once
v_gene: TRBV3-1/TRBV3-2
d_gene: -
CDR3aa: CASSQTGPRAGYTF
CDR3nt: TGTGCCAGCAGCCAAACCGGGCCGCGGGCCGGCTACACCTTC

j_gene: TRBJ2-7
abundance: -
v_gene: TRBV10-3
d_gene: TRBD1
CDR3aa: CAIREQGAVYEQYF
CDR3nt: TGTGCCATCAGAGAACAGGGGGCGGTTTACGAGCAGTACTTC

j_gene: TRBJ1-1
abundance: -
v_gene: TRBV29-1
d_gene: TRBD1
CDR3aa: CSVKDRERYTEAFF
CDR3nt: TGCAGCGTTAAGGACAGGGAACGGTACACTGAAGCTTTCTTT

j_gene: TRBJ2-5
abundance: -
v_gene: TRBV2
d_gene: -
CDR3aa: CASSDRTDQETQYF
CDR3nt: TGTGCCAGCAGTGACCGGACAGACCAAGAGACCCAGTACTTC

j_gene: TRBJ1-1
abundance: -
v_gene: TRBV9
d_gene: TRBD1
CDR3aa: CASSAEPTGETEAFF
CDR3nt: TGTGCCAGCAGCGCCGAACCTACAGGGGAAACTGAAGCTTTCTTT

j_gene: TRBJ2-1
abundance: -
v_gene: TRBV9
d_gene: -
CDR3aa: CASSVGAGLNEQFF
CDR3nt: TGTGCCAGCAGCGTAGGGGCGGGGTTAAATGAGCAGTTCTTC

j_gene: TRBJ2-7
abundance: -
v_gene: TRBV15
d_gene: -
CDR3aa: CATSKRQFSYEQYF
CDR3nt: TGTGCCACCAGCAAAAGACAGTTCTCCTACGAGCAGTACTTC

j_gene: TRBJ2-5
abundance: -
v_gene: TRBV27
d_gene: -
CDR3aa: CASSLSGRGGSWETQYF
CDR3nt: TGTGCCAGCAGTTTATCGGGTAGGGGCGGTTCGTGGGAGACCCAGTACTTC

j_gene: TRBJ2-5
abundance: -
v_gene: TRBV30
d_gene: -
CDR3aa: CAWSGTGLQETQYF
CDR3nt: TGTGCCTGGAGCGGTACAGGGCTCCAAGAGACCCAGTACTTC

j_gene: TRBJ1-5
abundance: -
v_gene: TRBV9
d_gene: -
CDR3aa: CASSAQAGNQPQHF
CDR3nt: TGTGCCAGCAGCGCCCAAGCAGGGAATCAGCCCCAGCATTTT

j_gene: TRBJ2-3
abundance: -
v_gene: TRBV29-1
d_gene: TRBD2
CDR3aa: CSVRSGGAADTQYF
CDR3nt: TGCAGCGTCCGTAGCGGGGGGGCCGCAGATACGCAGTATTTT

j_gene: TRBJ2-7
abundance: once
v_gene: TRBV7-2
d_gene: TRBD2
CDR3aa: CASSFFRDYPYEQYF
CDR3nt: TGTGCCAGCAGCTTCTTCCGGGACTACCCCTACGAGCAGTACTTC

j_gene: TRBJ2-2
abundance: -
v_gene: TRBV19
d_gene: TRBD2
CDR3aa: CASSIPKRGGLNTGELFF
CDR3nt: TGTGCCAGTAGTATACCCAAGCGGGGGGGATTGAACACCGGGGAGCTGTTTTTT